This T cell receptor beta chain originates from a study of beta chain features in type 1 diabetes. Broader study findings: Researchers report that Type 1 diabetes patients had moderately but significantly shorter TCRB CDR3s across all four CD4+ subsets.

CD4+ cells of the naive, central memory, regulatory and stem cell-like memory types were sorted via CD45RO/CCR7/CD25/CD127/CD95/CD27. Germline CDR1 reads MNHEY; CDR2 reads SMNVEV (reference sequence). The CDR3 length is 15 residues. The J segment lost 3 bases and the V segment lost 5 bases, leaving 8 bases of the junction unmatched. The entirety of the isolated RNA underwent reverse transcription, so expressed TCRB transcripts were sequenced. Repertoires were generated with immunoSEQ multiplex PCR, while TCRdb's copy carries only in-frame clones and drops some. The profile covers around 150,000 clones, with around 9% appearing a single time and under 0.75% taken by the ten largest. Comments on this clone: As yet, its antigen is unknown.

V is TRBV27 and J is TRBJ2-7; TRBD1 agrees at 9 bases. The clonotype comes from a woman in her 30s with type 1 diabetes. The specimen sequenced was central memory CD4+ T cells from blood. The DNA for the CDR3 is TGTGCCAGCAGTCAAGCGTGGGACAGGGACTACGAGCAGTACTTC. It yields the protein CASSQAWDRDYEQYF.